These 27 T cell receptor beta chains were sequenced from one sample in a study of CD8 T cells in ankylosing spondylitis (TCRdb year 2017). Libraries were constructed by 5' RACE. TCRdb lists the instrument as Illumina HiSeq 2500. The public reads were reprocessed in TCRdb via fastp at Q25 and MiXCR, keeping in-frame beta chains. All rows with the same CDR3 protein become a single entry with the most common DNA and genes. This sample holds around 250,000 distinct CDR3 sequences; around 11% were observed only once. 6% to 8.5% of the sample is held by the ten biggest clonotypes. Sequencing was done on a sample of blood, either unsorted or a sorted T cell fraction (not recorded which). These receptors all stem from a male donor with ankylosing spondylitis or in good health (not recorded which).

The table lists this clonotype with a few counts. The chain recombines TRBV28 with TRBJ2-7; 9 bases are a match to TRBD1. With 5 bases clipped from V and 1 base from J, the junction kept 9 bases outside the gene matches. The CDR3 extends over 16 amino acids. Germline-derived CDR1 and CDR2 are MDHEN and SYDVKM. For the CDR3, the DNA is TGTGCCAGCAGTCCCCAAGGGACAGGGCTATCCTACGAGCAGTACTTC. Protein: CASSPQGTGLSYEQYF.

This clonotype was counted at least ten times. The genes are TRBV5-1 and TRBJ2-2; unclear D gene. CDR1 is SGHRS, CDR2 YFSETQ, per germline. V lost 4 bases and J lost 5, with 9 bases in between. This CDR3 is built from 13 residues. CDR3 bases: TGCGCCAGCAGCGGGTTTGGGACCGGGGAGCTGTTTTTT. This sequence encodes CASSGFGTGELFF.

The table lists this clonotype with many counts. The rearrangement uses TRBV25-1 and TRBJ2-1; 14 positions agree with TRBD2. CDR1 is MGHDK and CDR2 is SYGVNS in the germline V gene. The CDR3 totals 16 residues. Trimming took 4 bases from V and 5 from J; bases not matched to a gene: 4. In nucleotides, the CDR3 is TGTGCCAGCAGTGGCAGACTAGCGGGAGGGCACAATGAGCAGTTCTTC. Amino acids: CASSGRLAGGHNEQFF.

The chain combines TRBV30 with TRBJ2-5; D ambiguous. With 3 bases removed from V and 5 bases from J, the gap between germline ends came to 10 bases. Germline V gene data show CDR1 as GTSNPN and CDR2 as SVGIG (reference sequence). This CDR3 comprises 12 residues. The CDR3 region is CAWSFGRETQYF. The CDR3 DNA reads TGTGCCTGGAGCTTCGGACGGGAGACCCAGTACTTC.

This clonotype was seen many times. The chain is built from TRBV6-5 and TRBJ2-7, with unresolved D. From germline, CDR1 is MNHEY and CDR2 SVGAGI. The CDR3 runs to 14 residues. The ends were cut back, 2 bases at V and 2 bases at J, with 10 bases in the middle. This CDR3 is CASSYGRITYEQYF. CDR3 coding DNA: TGTGCCAGCAGTTACGGTAGGATTACCTACGAGCAGTACTTC.

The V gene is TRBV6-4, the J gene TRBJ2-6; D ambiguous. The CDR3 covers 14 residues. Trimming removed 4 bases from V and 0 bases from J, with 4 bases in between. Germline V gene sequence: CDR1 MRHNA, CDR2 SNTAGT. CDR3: CASSAYSGANVLTF. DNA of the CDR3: TGTGCCAGCAGTGCATACTCTGGGGCCAACGTCCTGACTTTC.

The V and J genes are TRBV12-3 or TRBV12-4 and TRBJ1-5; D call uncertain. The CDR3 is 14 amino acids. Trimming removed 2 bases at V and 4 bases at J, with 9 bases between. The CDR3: CASSLNAGNQPQHF. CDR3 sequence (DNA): TGTGCCAGCAGTTTAAATGCAGGTAATCAGCCCCAGCATTTT.

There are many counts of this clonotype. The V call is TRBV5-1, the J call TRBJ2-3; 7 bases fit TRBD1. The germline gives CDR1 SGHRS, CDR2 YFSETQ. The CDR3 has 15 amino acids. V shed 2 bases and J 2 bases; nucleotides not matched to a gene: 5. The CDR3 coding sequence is TGCGCCAGCAGCTTCCGGACAGGCAACACAGATACGCAGTATTTT. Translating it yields CASSFRTGNTDTQYF.

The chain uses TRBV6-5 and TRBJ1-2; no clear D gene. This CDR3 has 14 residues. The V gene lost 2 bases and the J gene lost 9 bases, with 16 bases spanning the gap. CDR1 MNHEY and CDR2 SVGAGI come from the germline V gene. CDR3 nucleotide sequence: TGTGCCAGCAGTTACGTTCGGGGTATTTTCAGCTACACCTTC. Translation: CASSYVRGIFSYTF.

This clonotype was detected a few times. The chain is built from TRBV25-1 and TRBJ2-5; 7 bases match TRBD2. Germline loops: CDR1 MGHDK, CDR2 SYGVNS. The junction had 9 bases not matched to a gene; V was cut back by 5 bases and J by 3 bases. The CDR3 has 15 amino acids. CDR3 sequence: CASSINGGNEETQYF. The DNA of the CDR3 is TGTGCCAGCAGTATTAACGGGGGGAACGAAGAGACCCAGTACTTC.

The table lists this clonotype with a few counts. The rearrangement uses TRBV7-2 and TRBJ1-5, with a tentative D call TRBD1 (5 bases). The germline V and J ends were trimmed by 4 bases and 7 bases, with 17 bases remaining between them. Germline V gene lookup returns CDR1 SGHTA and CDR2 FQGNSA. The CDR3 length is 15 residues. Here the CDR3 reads CASSSRGIGAQPQHF. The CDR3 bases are TGTGCCAGCAGCTCCCGGGGCATAGGTGCACAGCCCCAGCATTTT.

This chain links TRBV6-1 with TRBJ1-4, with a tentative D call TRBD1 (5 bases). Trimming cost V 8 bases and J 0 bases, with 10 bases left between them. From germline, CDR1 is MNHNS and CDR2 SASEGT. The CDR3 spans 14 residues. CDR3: CASGARSTNEKLFF. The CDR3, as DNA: TGTGCCAGCGGGGCGAGGTCAACTAATGAAAAACTGTTTTTT.

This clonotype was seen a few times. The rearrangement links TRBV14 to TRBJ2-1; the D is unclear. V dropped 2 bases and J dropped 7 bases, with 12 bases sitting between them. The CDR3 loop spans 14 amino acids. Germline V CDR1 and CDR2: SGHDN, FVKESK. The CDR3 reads CASSQSMAVNEQFF. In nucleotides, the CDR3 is TGTGCCAGCAGCCAAAGCATGGCCGTGAATGAGCAGTTCTTC.

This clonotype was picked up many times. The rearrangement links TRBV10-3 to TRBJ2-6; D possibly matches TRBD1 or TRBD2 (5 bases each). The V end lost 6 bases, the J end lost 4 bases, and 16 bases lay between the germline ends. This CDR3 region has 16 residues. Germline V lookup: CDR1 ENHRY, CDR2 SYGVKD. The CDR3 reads CAISAGLGTGANVLTF. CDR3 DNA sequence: TGTGCCATCAGCGCCGGGTTGGGGACCGGGGCCAACGTCCTGACTTTC.

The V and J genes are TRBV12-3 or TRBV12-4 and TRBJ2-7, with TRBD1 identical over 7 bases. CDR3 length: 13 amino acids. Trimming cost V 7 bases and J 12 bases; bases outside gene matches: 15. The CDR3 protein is CASIQTGSGTLYF. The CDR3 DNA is TGTGCCAGCATCCAGACAGGGTCCGGGACCCTGTACTTC.

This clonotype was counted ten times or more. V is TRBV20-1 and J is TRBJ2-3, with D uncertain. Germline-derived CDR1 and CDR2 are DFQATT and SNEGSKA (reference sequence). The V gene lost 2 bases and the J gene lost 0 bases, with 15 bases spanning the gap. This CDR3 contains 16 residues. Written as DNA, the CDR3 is TGCAGTGCTAGACCAACAGATTCTCCTAGCACAGATACGCAGTATTTT. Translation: CSARPTDSPSTDTQYF.

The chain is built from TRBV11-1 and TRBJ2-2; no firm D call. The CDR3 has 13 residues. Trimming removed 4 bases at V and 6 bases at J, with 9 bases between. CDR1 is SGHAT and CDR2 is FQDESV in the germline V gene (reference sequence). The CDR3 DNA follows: TGTGCCAGCAGCTCTTCTCGGGCCGGGGAGCTGTTTTTT. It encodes CASSSSRAGELFF. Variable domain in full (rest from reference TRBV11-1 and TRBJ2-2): EAEVAQSPRYKITEKSQAVAFWCDPISGHATLYWYRQILGQGPELLVQFQDESVVDDSQLPKDRFSAERLKGVDSTLKIQPAELGDSAMYLCASSSSRAGELFFGEGSRLTVL.

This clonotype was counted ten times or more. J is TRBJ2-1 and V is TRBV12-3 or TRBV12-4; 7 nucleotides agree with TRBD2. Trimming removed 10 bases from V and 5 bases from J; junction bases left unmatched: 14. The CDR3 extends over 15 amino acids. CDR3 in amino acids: CATTFGASGNNEQFF. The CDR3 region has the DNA TGTGCCACCACATTCGGGGCTAGCGGAAACAATGAGCAGTTCTTC.

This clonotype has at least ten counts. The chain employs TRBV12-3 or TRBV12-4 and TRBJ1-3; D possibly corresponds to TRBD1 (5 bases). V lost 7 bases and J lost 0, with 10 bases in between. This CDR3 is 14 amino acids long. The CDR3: CASTPGHSGNTIYF. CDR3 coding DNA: TGTGCCAGCACCCCAGGGCACTCTGGAAACACCATATATTTT.

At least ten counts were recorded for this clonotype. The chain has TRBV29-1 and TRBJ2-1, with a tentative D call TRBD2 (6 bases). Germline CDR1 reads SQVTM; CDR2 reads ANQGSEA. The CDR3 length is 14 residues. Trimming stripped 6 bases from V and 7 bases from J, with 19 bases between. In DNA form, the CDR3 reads TGCAGCGTGGACCGCGGGACGGTCTTTAATGAGCAGTTCTTC. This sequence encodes CSVDRGTVFNEQFF.

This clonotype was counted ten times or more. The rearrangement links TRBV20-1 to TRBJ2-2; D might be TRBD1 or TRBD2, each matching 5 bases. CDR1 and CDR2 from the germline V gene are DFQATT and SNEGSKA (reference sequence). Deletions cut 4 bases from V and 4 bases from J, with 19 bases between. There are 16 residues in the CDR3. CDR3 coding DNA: TGCAGTGCTACGACTCGGTTGGGGGTGGTCACCGGGGAGCTGTTTTTT. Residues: CSATTRLGVVTGELFF.

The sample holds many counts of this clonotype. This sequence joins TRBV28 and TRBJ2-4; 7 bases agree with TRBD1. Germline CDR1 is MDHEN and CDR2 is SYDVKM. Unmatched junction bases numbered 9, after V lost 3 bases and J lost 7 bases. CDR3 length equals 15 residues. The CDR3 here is CASSFLRTGWNIQYF. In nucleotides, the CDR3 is TGTGCCAGCAGTTTCCTCCGGACAGGTTGGAACATTCAGTACTTC.

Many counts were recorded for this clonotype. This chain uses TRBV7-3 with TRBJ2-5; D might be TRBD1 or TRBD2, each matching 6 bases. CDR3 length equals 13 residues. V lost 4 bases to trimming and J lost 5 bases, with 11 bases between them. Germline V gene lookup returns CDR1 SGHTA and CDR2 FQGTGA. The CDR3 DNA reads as TGTGCCAGCAGCTCGGGGGCTTGGGAGACCCAGTACTTC. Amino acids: CASSSGAWETQYF.

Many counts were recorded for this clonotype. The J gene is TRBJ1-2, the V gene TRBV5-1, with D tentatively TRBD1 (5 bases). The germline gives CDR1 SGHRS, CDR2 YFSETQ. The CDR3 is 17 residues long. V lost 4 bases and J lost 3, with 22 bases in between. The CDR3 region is CASSPLLGGAEDYGYTF. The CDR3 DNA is TGCGCCAGCAGCCCGCTTCTGGGCGGGGCGGAAGACTATGGCTACACCTTC. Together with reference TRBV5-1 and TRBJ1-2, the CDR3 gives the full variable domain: KAGVTQTPRYLIKTRGQQVTLSCSPISGHRSVSWYQQTPGQGLQFLFEYFSETQRNKGNFPGRFSGRQFSNSRSEMNVSTLELGDSALYLCASSPLLGGAEDYGYTFGSGTRLTVV.

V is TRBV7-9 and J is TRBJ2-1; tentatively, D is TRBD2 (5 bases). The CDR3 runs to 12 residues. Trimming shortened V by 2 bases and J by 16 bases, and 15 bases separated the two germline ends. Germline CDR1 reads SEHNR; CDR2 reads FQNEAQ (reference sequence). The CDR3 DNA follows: TGTGCCAGCAGCTTATTAGGCGTAGCGTCCTTCTTC. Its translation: CASSLLGVASFF.

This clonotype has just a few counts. The CDR3: CASSESQGDTGELFF. In DNA form, the CDR3 reads TGTGCCAGCAGTGAATCCCAGGGGGACACCGGGGAGCTGTTTTTT. The chain combines TRBV25-1 with TRBJ2-2, with TRBD1 identical over 7 bases. Germline V gene data show CDR1 as MGHDK and CDR2 as SYGVNS. V shed 1 base and J 3 bases; nucleotides not matched to a gene: 2. The CDR3 is 15 amino acids. Full variable domain (remainder filled in from reference TRBV25-1 and TRBJ2-2): EADIYQTPRYLVIGTGKKITLECSQTMGHDKMYWYQQDPGMELHLIHYSYGVNSTEKGDLSSESTVSRIRTEHFPLTLESARPSHTSQYLCASSESQGDTGELFFGEGSRLTVL.

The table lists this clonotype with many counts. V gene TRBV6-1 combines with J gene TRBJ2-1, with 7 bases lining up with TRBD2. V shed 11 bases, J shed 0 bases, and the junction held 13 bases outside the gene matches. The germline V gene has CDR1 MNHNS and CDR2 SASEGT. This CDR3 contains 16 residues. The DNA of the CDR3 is TGTGCCCGGGGAAGGTGGCGGGGGAGCTCCTACAATGAGCAGTTCTTC. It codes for CARGRWRGSSYNEQFF.